This passage covers 21 T cell receptor beta chains from one sample sequenced in a study of CD8 T cells in Susac syndrome. The authors reverse transcribed roughly 0.5 to 1 ug RNA with random hexamers. TCRdb re-derived calls from the immunoSEQ multiplex PCR reads in MiXCR, one entry per CDR3 protein. Here the sample spans tens of thousands of distinct CDR3 sequences, over 85% being singletons. The source material was CD8+ T cells from PBMCs. The receptors derive from a human donor with multiple sclerosis.

This clonotype showed up just once. The gene calls are TRBV7-9 and TRBJ2-1, with D possibly TRBD2 on 6 matching bases. The CDR3 is 13 residues long. Trimming left V 5 bases short and J 8 bases short, with 13 bases between. Germline CDR1 is SEHNR and CDR2 is FQNEAQ (reference sequence). The CDR3 nucleotides are TGTGCCAGCAGCAGTGGGGGGAGGCATGAGCAGTTCTTC. Translated: CASSSGGRHEQFF.

The gene calls are TRBV3-1 and TRBJ1-1; D might be TRBD1 (5 bases). V lost 5 bases, J lost 7 bases, and 14 bases lay in between. The CDR3 sequence is 13 residues long. Germline-derived CDR1 and CDR2 are LGHDT and YNNKEL (reference sequence). CDR3 protein: CASSYPGTNEAFF. The CDR3 nucleotides are TGTGCCAGCAGCTACCCCGGGACGAATGAAGCTTTCTTT. The whole variable domain, remainder taken from reference TRBV3-1 and TRBJ1-1, is DTAVSQTPKYLVTQMGNDKSIKCEQNLGHDTMYWYKQDSKKFLKIMFSYNNKELIINETVPNRFSPKSPDKAHLNLHINSLELGDSAVYFCASSYPGTNEAFFGQGTRLTVV.

V and J are TRBV30 and TRBJ1-2; 8 bases agree with TRBD1. V shed 1 base and J 2 bases; nucleotides not matched to a gene: 0. There are 13 residues in the CDR3. CDR1 is GTSNPN and CDR2 is SVGIG in the germline V gene (reference sequence). The CDR3 nucleotides read TGTGCCTGGAGTGACAGGGGGAACTATGGCTACACCTTC. Translated, it gives CAWSDRGNYGYTF.

The V call is TRBV19, the J call TRBJ1-1; D is uncertain. The CDR3 has 12 residues. Trimming stripped 3 bases from V and 7 bases from J, with 9 bases between. From germline, CDR1 is LNHDA and CDR2 SQIVND (reference sequence). The CDR3 bases are TGTGCCAGTAGTATGAATTGGGGTGAAGCTTTCTTT. Translated, it gives CASSMNWGEAFF.

The chain has TRBV7-6 and TRBJ2-6; D might be TRBD1 or TRBD2, each matching 5 bases. V was trimmed by 5 bases and J by 0 bases, leaving 14 bases between them. CDR3 length: 17 amino acids. Germline V gene lookup returns CDR1 SGHVS and CDR2 FNYEAQ. The CDR3 nucleotides are TGTGCCAGCAGCCCAGGCTGGGGGATCTCTGGGGCCAACGTCCTGACTTTC. This translates into CASSPGWGISGANVLTF.

V and J are TRBV12-3 or TRBV12-4 and TRBJ1-5, with 8 bases fitting TRBD1. The V segment lost 4 bases and the J segment 6 bases; nucleotides outside the gene matches: 8. The CDR3 is 15 amino acids. The CDR3 DNA sequence: TGTGCCAGCAGTTGGCCGGACAGGGATCCTCAGCCCCAGCATTTT. This sequence encodes CASSWPDRDPQPQHF.

The chain is built from TRBV7-9 and TRBJ2-7; 8 positions match TRBD1. V lost 2 bases, J lost 3 bases, and 12 bases stayed unmatched. From germline, CDR1 is SEHNR and CDR2 FQNEAQ (reference sequence). The CDR3 covers 17 residues. In DNA form, the CDR3 reads TGTGCCAGCAGCTTAAGTCAAGGTACAGGGGGAAGCTACGAGCAGTACTTC. It is translated as CASSLSQGTGGSYEQYF.

This rearrangement joins TRBV30 to TRBJ2-5; 7 positions match TRBD1. J was trimmed by 3 bases and V by 1 base; bases with no gene match: 8. Germline V gene lookup returns CDR1 GTSNPN and CDR2 SVGIG (reference sequence). CDR3 length: 15 residues. In DNA form, the CDR3 reads TGTGCCTGGAGTGAAAGGGGGCGCCTTGAAGAGACCCAGTACTTC. The encoded protein is CAWSERGRLEETQYF.

The count of this clonotype is one. The genes are TRBV12-3 or TRBV12-4 and TRBJ2-4; no clear D. The CDR3 is 15 amino acids. V lost 5 bases, J lost 9 bases, and 20 bases lay in between. DNA of the CDR3: TGTGCCAGCAGTACCAAATACTACTTGGGCGCCATTCAGTACTTC. It specifies CASSTKYYLGAIQYF.

This chain connects TRBV6-2 or TRBV6-3 to TRBJ2-2; 10 nucleotides agree with TRBD2. Germline CDR1 is MNHEY and CDR2 is SVGEGT. V trimming: 4 bases; J trimming: 3 bases; junction bases outside the gene matches: 2. This CDR3 is 15 amino acids long. CDR3: CASSSSGGYTGELFF. In DNA form, the CDR3 reads TGTGCCAGCAGTTCTAGCGGGGGATACACCGGGGAGCTGTTTTTT.

The genes are TRBV7-2 and TRBJ2-7, with 7 bases fitting TRBD1. The CDR3 has 14 residues. The ends lost 2 bases at V and 4 bases at J; junction bases unmatched: 5. Germline loops: CDR1 SGHTA, CDR2 FQGNSA. The DNA of the CDR3 is TGTGCCAGCAGCTTAAACCACAGGGGTTACGAGCAGTACTTC. Amino acids: CASSLNHRGYEQYF.

The CDR3 loop is CASSSPDRGTEAFF. CDR3 coding DNA: TGTGCCAGCAGCTCACCCGACAGGGGCACTGAAGCTTTCTTT. The V call is TRBV13, the J call TRBJ1-1; the match to TRBD1 covers 8 bases. V trimming: 4 bases; J trimming: 4 bases; junction bases outside the gene matches: 5. Germline loops: CDR1 PRHDT, CDR2 FYEKMQ (reference sequence). CDR3 length: 14 amino acids. The full variable domain, rest sourced from reference TRBV13 and TRBJ1-1, is AAGVIQSPRHLIKEKRETATLKCYPIPRHDTVYWYQQGPGQDPQFLISFYEKMQSDKGSIPDRFSAQQFSDYHSELNMSSLELGDSALYFCASSSPDRGTEAFFGQGTRLTVV.

The chain joins TRBV19 to TRBJ1-5, with TRBD1 as a possible D gene (5 bases). Looked up from germline, CDR1 is LNHDA and CDR2 is SQIVND (reference sequence). This CDR3 is built from 15 residues. The V and J ends lost 3 bases and 3 bases respectively, with 12 bases between them. CDR3 region: CASSIGGRFNQPQHF. In nucleotides, the CDR3 is TGTGCCAGTAGTATTGGGGGACGGTTCAATCAGCCCCAGCATTTT.

The chain employs TRBV2 and TRBJ2-2; D not certain. Trimming left V 2 bases short and J 2 bases short, with 3 bases between. Germline CDR1 is SNHLY and CDR2 is FYNNEI. CDR3 length: 13 amino acids. The CDR3 is CASSEFNTGELFF. The DNA of the CDR3 is TGTGCCAGCAGTGAATTCAACACCGGGGAGCTGTTTTTT.

The chain uses TRBV7-9 and TRBJ2-5; no clear D. CDR3 size: 15 residues. V lost 2 bases, J lost 5 bases, and 15 bases lay in between. CDR1 SEHNR and CDR2 FQNEAQ come from the germline V gene (reference sequence). The CDR3 region has the DNA TGTGCCAGCAGCTTATATGGGATGAATGCGGAGACCCAGTACTTC. Translating gives CASSLYGMNAETQYF.

CDR3 protein: CAIAEARTPVEAFF. The CDR3 bases are TGTGCCATCGCCGAAGCACGGACTCCAGTTGAAGCTTTCTTT. The chain couples TRBV28 to TRBJ1-1; D unresolved. Germline V gene sequence: CDR1 MDHEN, CDR2 SYDVKM. The CDR3 spans 14 residues. Trimming took 10 bases from V and 7 from J, leaving 22 bases between them.

The chain couples TRBV6-6 to TRBJ1-2, with TRBD1 identical over 9 bases. The germline CDR1 and CDR2 sequences are MNHNY and SVGAGI (reference sequence). The CDR3 is 13 residues long. V lost 8 bases, J lost 6 bases, and 7 bases stayed unmatched. This CDR3 reads CASGLGTGHGYTF. The CDR3 coding sequence is TGTGCCAGCGGCCTAGGGACAGGGCATGGCTACACCTTC.

The chain combines TRBV18 with TRBJ2-7, with 8 bases lining up with TRBD1. J was trimmed by 5 bases and V by 3 bases; bases with no gene match: 12. CDR1 and CDR2 (germline): KGHSH, LQKENI. The CDR3 sequence is 16 residues long. For the CDR3, the DNA is TGTGCCAGCTCACCCCGGGACAGGAGGGAAGAAAACGAGCAGTACTTC. It yields the protein CASSPRDRREENEQYF.

CDR3 sequence: CASGSSGRTDTQYF. In DNA, the CDR3 is TGTGCTAGTGGCTCTAGCGGACGCACAGATACGCAGTATTTT. V and J are TRBV12-5 and TRBJ2-3, with TRBD2 matching 7 bases. Looked up from germline, CDR1 is LGHNT and CDR2 is FRNRAP. The CDR3 runs to 14 residues. J was trimmed by 1 base and V by 6 bases; bases with no gene match: 4.

This chain joins TRBV6-5 and TRBJ1-2, with D unclear. The ends were cut back, 2 bases at V and 8 bases at J, with 15 bases in the middle. Germline V lookup: CDR1 MNHEY, CDR2 SVGAGI. This CDR3 has 14 residues. CDR3 in amino acids: CASSYDRESSGYTF. The CDR3 nucleotides read TGTGCCAGCAGTTACGATCGGGAAAGTAGCGGCTACACCTTC.

The rearrangement uses TRBV5-1 and TRBJ1-5, with 9 bases lining up with TRBD1. The V gene's germline CDR1 is SGHRS and CDR2 YFSETQ. This CDR3 has 14 amino acids. The junction had 4 bases not matched to a gene; V was cut back by 3 bases and J by 6 bases. CDR3 in DNA: TGCGCCAGCAGCTGGGGGACAGGGAGTCAGCCCCAGCATTTT. Translated: CASSWGTGSQPQHF. The full variable domain, with the rest looked up from reference TRBV5-1 and TRBJ1-5, is KAGVTQTPRYLIKTRGQQVTLSCSPISGHRSVSWYQQTPGQGLQFLFEYFSETQRNKGNFPGRFSGRQFSNSRSEMNVSTLELGDSALYLCASSWGTGSQPQHFGDGTRLSIL.